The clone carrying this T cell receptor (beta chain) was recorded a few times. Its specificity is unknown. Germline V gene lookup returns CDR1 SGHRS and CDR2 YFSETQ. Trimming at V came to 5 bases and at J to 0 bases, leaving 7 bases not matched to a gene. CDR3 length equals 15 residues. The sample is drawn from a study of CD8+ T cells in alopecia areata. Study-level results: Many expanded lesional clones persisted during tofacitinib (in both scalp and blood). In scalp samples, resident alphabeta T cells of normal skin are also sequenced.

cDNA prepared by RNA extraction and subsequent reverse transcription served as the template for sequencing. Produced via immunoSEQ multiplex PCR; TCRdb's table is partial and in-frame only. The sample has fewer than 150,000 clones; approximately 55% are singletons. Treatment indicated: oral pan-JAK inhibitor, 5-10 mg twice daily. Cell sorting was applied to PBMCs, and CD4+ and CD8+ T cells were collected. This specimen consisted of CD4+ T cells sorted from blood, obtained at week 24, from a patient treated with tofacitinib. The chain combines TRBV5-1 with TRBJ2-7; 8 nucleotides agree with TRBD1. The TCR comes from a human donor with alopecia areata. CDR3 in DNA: TGCGCCAGCAGATTCGCAGGGGGCCTCTCCTACGAGCAGTACTTC. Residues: CASRFAGGLSYEQYF.